This TCR beta chain was identified in a study of T cells in pancreatic ductal adenocarcinoma. In regard to this clone: Its antigen remains unidentified.

The assay was immunoSEQ multiplex PCR, and TCRdb's table has in-frame clones only and misses some. Altogether approximately 2,500 clones are present, just under 75% being singletons, with the ten largest covering about 14%. Broader study findings: This surgical cohort overrepresents the minority presenting with early-stage disease. Tumor-versus-blood clonality comparisons may be biased toward lower tumor diversity. Tumor samples had fewer productive templates and 6.5 to 10-fold fewer unique clonotypes than blood. No significant tumor-blood clonality difference; means were about 0.11 and 0.072.

No neoadjuvant therapy was given to the selected pancreatic ductal adenocarcinoma patients before their surgery. The V and J ends lost 3 bases and 4 bases respectively, with 8 bases between them. CDR1 and CDR2 from the germline V gene are SGHAT and FQDESV (reference sequence). This CDR3 spans 13 amino acids. This receptor was taken from a human donor with pancreatic ductal adenocarcinoma. The sequenced sample was pancreatic tumor tissue. The rearrangement joins TRBV11-1 to TRBJ2-3; maybe TRBD1 (6 bases). The CDR3 DNA reads as TGTGCCAGCAGCTTGCCAGGGGCAGATACGCAGTATTTT. Encoded protein: CASSLPGADTQYF.